Below are 30 T cell receptor beta chains sequenced from a single sample in a study of T cell responses to AZD1222 COVID-19 vaccine. TCRdb's table, derived via immunoSEQ multiplex PCR, lists solely in-frame clones and lacks some. The repertoire holds roughly 190,000 clones, with 85% to 95% as singletons. Material: peripheral blood, obtained 28 days after the second dose of the MenACWY control vaccine. These receptors came from an adult who received the MenACWY meningococcal vaccine as a control.

The genes are TRBV3-1 (or the pseudogene TRBV3-2) and TRBJ2-3; the match to TRBD2 covers 11 bases. This CDR3 is 15 amino acids long. Trimming took 4 bases from V and 2 from J; bases not matched to a gene: 2. CDR1 is LGHDT, CDR2 YNNKEL, per germline (reference sequence). This chain's CDR3 is CASSPGLAATDTQYF. The CDR3 DNA sequence: TGTGCCAGCAGCCCGGGACTAGCGGCCACAGATACGCAGTATTTT.

The V call is TRBV6-2 or TRBV6-3, the J call TRBJ2-5; D remains unclear. The germline V and J ends were trimmed by 6 bases and 5 bases, with 10 bases remaining between them. This CDR3 contains 12 residues. CDR1 MNHEY and CDR2 SVGEGT come from the germline V gene. CDR3 sequence: CASSSFGETQYF. CDR3 nucleotides: TGTGCCAGCAGCAGCTTCGGGGAGACCCAGTACTTC.

The rearrangement links TRBV19 to TRBJ1-3; 7 bases are a match to TRBD1. Trimming cost V 5 bases and J 0 bases; bases outside gene matches: 4. The CDR3 is 15 amino acids. The V gene's germline CDR1 is LNHDA and CDR2 SQIVND (reference sequence). DNA for the CDR3: TGTGCCAGTAGTCTAGGACAGGCCTCTGGAAACACCATATATTTT. It is translated as CASSLGQASGNTIYF. Full variable domain (outside the CDR3, taken from reference TRBV19 and TRBJ1-3): DGGITQSPKYLFRKEGQNVTLSCEQNLNHDAMYWYRQDPGQGLRLIYYSQIVNDFQKGDIAEGYSVSREKKESFPLTVTSAQKNPTAFYLCASSLGQASGNTIYFGEGSWLTVV.

The CDR3 is CASSPRRGQVNQPQHF. The CDR3, as DNA: TGTGCCAGCAGTCCCAGGCGGGGACAGGTCAATCAGCCCCAGCATTTT. The chain employs TRBV28 and TRBJ1-5, with 8 bases aligning to TRBD1. This CDR3 has 16 amino acids. Germline loops: CDR1 MDHEN, CDR2 SYDVKM. Trimming removed 5 bases from V and 3 bases from J; junction bases left unmatched: 9.

V usage is TRBV5-1 and J usage is TRBJ1-4; weak D call: TRBD1 (6 bases). CDR3 size: 14 residues. Germline CDR1 reads SGHRS; CDR2 reads YFSETQ. V was trimmed by 1 base and J by 6 bases, leaving 10 bases between them. The DNA for the CDR3 is TGCGCCAGCAGCTTGCAGGGGATGGATGAAAAACTGTTTTTT. Translating gives CASSLQGMDEKLFF.

This chain joins TRBV6-5 and TRBJ2-1, with unresolved D. Trimming took off 5 bases at V and 5 bases at J, with 7 bases between the two ends. Germline CDR1 is MNHEY and CDR2 is SVGAGI. The CDR3 is 12 amino acids. The CDR3 DNA reads as TGTGCCAGCAGTCAGAGGAACAATGAGCAGTTCTTC. Its translation is CASSQRNNEQFF.

The rearrangement links TRBV3-1 (or the pseudogene TRBV3-2) to TRBJ2-7, with 7 bases fitting TRBD2. Trimming cost V 0 bases and J 2 bases; bases outside gene matches: 10. The germline V gene has CDR1 LGHDT and CDR2 YNNKEL (reference sequence). This CDR3 is 17 amino acids long. CDR3 in DNA: TGTGCCAGCAGCCAAGATCCCACTAGCGCTTTTCCCTACGAGCAGTACTTC. The encoded protein is CASSQDPTSAFPYEQYF.

The rearrangement joins TRBV5-4 to TRBJ2-7, with no clear D. The CDR3 sequence is 16 residues long. Germline assignment: CDR1 SGHNT and CDR2 YYREEE (reference sequence). Trimming cost V 0 bases and J 0 bases, with 13 bases left between them. The CDR3 loop is CASSLGGSVSSYEQYF. The DNA of the CDR3 is TGTGCCAGCAGCTTGGGTGGGTCGGTTAGCTCCTACGAGCAGTACTTC.

This clone was detected once. The chain joins TRBV28 to TRBJ1-1, with 11 bases identical to TRBD1. The length of the CDR3 is 16 residues. Germline V gene sequence: CDR1 MDHEN, CDR2 SYDVKM. The J segment lost 2 bases and the V segment lost 6 bases, leaving 8 bases of the junction unmatched. The CDR3 DNA is TGTGCCAGCAGCCGGGCCGGGACAGGGGGTAACACTGAAGCTTTCTTT. It yields the protein CASSRAGTGGNTEAFF.

The V and J genes are TRBV19 and TRBJ1-1; no clear D gene. The CDR3 covers 14 residues. Germline V gene sequence: CDR1 LNHDA, CDR2 SQIVND (reference sequence). Trimming removed 7 bases from V and 5 bases from J, with 17 bases in between. The CDR3 region is CASTTRAGATEAFF. The CDR3 DNA follows: TGTGCCAGTACCACTAGAGCAGGAGCGACTGAAGCTTTCTTT.

Written as DNA, the CDR3 is TGTGCCTGGAATCCTGAAGCTTTCTTT. Protein product: CAWNPEAFF. The chain employs TRBV30 and TRBJ1-1; D uncertain. The CDR3 loop spans 9 amino acids. The germline gives CDR1 GTSNPN, CDR2 SVGIG (reference sequence). Trimming removed 4 bases at V and 6 bases at J, with 3 bases between.

The chain employs TRBV2 and TRBJ2-1; 11 nucleotides align to TRBD2. This CDR3 comprises 15 residues. V lost 6 bases and J lost 4; bases outside the gene matches: 5. Germline CDR1 reads SNHLY; CDR2 reads FYNNEI. For the CDR3, the DNA is TGTGCCAGCAGGCCCGGGACTAGCGGTTACAATGAGCAGTTCTTC. This codes for CASRPGTSGYNEQFF.

The rearrangement links TRBV6-5 to TRBJ1-2; D may be TRBD1 (6 bases). Germline lookup yields CDR1 MNHEY and CDR2 SVGAGI. The CDR3 totals 14 residues. V gave up 6 bases and J gave up 8 bases, with 19 bases separating them. CDR3 region: CASRVPGADGGYTF. The CDR3 bases are TGTGCCAGCAGGGTACCGGGGGCGGATGGCGGCTACACCTTC.

The rearrangement links TRBV6-2 or TRBV6-3 to TRBJ1-1; D is unresolved. This CDR3 contains 11 residues. From germline, CDR1 is MNHEY and CDR2 SVGEGT. Trimming stripped 5 bases from V and 0 bases from J, with 1 base between. The CDR3 here is CASSMNTEAFF. Here the CDR3 DNA reads TGTGCCAGCAGTATGAACACTGAAGCTTTCTTT.

V usage is TRBV14 and J usage is TRBJ2-6, with D perhaps TRBD1 (6 bases). The germline gives CDR1 SGHDN, CDR2 FVKESK. The V gene lost 3 bases and the J gene lost 2 bases, with 8 bases spanning the gap. This CDR3 contains 15 residues. The CDR3 reads CASSQYRAGANVLTF. As DNA, the CDR3 is TGTGCCAGCAGCCAGTACAGGGCTGGGGCCAACGTCCTGACTTTC. The full variable domain, rest sourced from reference TRBV14 and TRBJ2-6, is EAGVTQFPSHSVIEKGQTVTLRCDPISGHDNLYWYRRVMGKEIKFLLHFVKESKQDESGMPNNRFLAERTGGTYSTLKVQPAELEDSGVYFCASSQYRAGANVLTFGAGSRLTVL.

A single count supports this clone. This chain joins TRBV7-2 and TRBJ1-1; no reliable D call. The V gene lost 2 bases and the J gene lost 7 bases, with 14 bases spanning the gap. Germline V lookup: CDR1 SGHTA, CDR2 FQGNSA. The CDR3 totals 14 residues. The DNA of the CDR3 is TGTGCCAGCAGCTTATGGACGGGAAACGGTGAAGCTTTCTTT. It codes for CASSLWTGNGEAFF.

The chain recombines TRBV4-3 with TRBJ1-5; 8 nucleotides align to TRBD1. Germline CDR1 and CDR2: LGHNA and YSLEER. Trimming took 7 bases from V and 1 from J; bases not matched to a gene: 6. The CDR3 has 15 amino acids. CDR3 in DNA: TGCGCCAGCACGCAGGACAGGGTGAGCAATCAGCCCCAGCATTTT. This encodes CASTQDRVSNQPQHF.

V and J are TRBV21-1 and TRBJ1-1; the DNA was not used to check the table's D call, TRBD1. TRBV21-1 is described as a pseudogene. CDR3 length equals 15 residues. As DNA, the CDR3 is TGTGCCAGCAGCAAAAGGGACAGGGCGTCCACTGAAGCTTTCTTT. It is translated as CASSKRDRASTEAFF.

This clone showed up just once. This sequence joins TRBV28 and TRBJ2-7, with TRBD1 matching 7 bases. With V trimmed by 6 bases and J by 7 bases, 12 bases remained unmatched. The germline V gene encodes CDR1 MDHEN and CDR2 SYDVKM. This CDR3 contains 14 residues. Here the CDR3 DNA reads TGTGCCAGCAGAGGTGGGGGCCCCAGGGGGGAGCAGTACTTC. Its translation: CASRGGGPRGEQYF.

The genes are TRBV29-1 and TRBJ1-5; D remains ambiguous. The CDR3 has 14 residues. Germline values: CDR1 SQVTM, CDR2 ANQGSEA. The V end lost 6 bases, the J end lost 4 bases, and 16 bases lay between the germline ends. The CDR3 coding sequence is TGCAGCGTGAGGGTAGGTGAAGGAAATCAGCCCCAGCATTTT. Translating it yields CSVRVGEGNQPQHF.

This clone was detected only once. This chain joins TRBV6-2 or TRBV6-3 and TRBJ2-2; D is undetermined. This CDR3 is built from 13 residues. V lost 5 bases, J lost 6 bases, and 10 bases lay in between. Germline V gene sequence: CDR1 MNHEY, CDR2 SVGEGT. The CDR3: CASSPQIPGELFF. CDR3 DNA sequence: TGTGCCAGCAGTCCCCAGATTCCCGGGGAGCTGTTTTTT.

This chain connects TRBV19 to TRBJ1-2; tentative D call: TRBD1 (6 bases). The germline CDR1 and CDR2 sequences are LNHDA and SQIVND (reference sequence). The CDR3 is 15 amino acids. Trimming removed 5 bases from V and 4 bases from J, with 17 bases in between. The CDR3 bases are TGTGCCAGTAGTGTCGACAGGACCGAACTCTATGGCTACACCTTC. It translates to CASSVDRTELYGYTF.

The chain recombines TRBV2 with TRBJ1-1; D unresolved. CDR3 length equals 11 residues. The germline V gene has CDR1 SNHLY and CDR2 FYNNEI. V was cut by 4 bases and J by 3 bases, with 3 bases left in between. DNA for the CDR3: TGTGCCAGCAGTGGGTACACTGAAGCTTTCTTT. Its protein product is CASSGYTEAFF.

The chain uses TRBV2 and TRBJ1-5; D not certain. Germline CDR1 reads SNHLY; CDR2 reads FYNNEI. This CDR3 has 18 amino acids. V lost 0 bases, J lost 0 bases, and 15 bases lay in between. The CDR3 is CASSEAFFDRYSNQPQHF. The CDR3 DNA follows: TGTGCCAGCAGTGAAGCGTTTTTTGACCGATATAGCAATCAGCCCCAGCATTTT.

The CDR3 nucleotides read TGCAGCGTTTTAACAGCCTCCTATGGCTACACCTTC. Its translation is CSVLTASYGYTF. The J gene is TRBJ1-2, the V gene TRBV29-1; D gene ambiguous. There are 12 residues in the CDR3. Per germline, CDR1 SQVTM and CDR2 ANQGSEA. The V end was cut by 5 bases, the J end by 4 bases, with 11 bases between. The variable domain in full, with the rest retrieved from reference TRBV29-1 and TRBJ1-2, is SAVISQKPSRDICQRGTSLTIQCQVDSQVTMMFWYRQQPGQSLTLIATANQGSEATYESGFVIDKFPISRPNLTFSTLTVSNMSPEDSSIYLCSVLTASYGYTFGSGTRLTVV.

This clone was counted only a few times. V and J are TRBV5-1 and TRBJ1-2; TRBD1 is a possible D gene (5 bases). The germline gives CDR1 SGHRS, CDR2 YFSETQ. The CDR3 sequence is 14 residues long. The ends were cut back, 0 bases at V and 5 bases at J, with 11 bases in the middle. CDR3 amino acids: CASSLGGPQYGYTF. The CDR3, as DNA: TGCGCCAGCAGCTTGGGGGGACCGCAGTATGGCTACACCTTC. Complete variable domain (other parts from reference TRBV5-1 and TRBJ1-2): KAGVTQTPRYLIKTRGQQVTLSCSPISGHRSVSWYQQTPGQGLQFLFEYFSETQRNKGNFPGRFSGRQFSNSRSEMNVSTLELGDSALYLCASSLGGPQYGYTFGSGTRLTVV.

The rearrangement uses TRBV19 and TRBJ1-1; D unclear. The germline V gene has CDR1 LNHDA and CDR2 SQIVND (reference sequence). The length of the CDR3 is 14 residues. Trimming took 3 bases from V and 5 from J, leaving 13 bases between them. This chain's CDR3 is CASSMVTDFTEAFF. Here the CDR3 DNA reads TGTGCCAGTAGTATGGTTACGGACTTTACTGAAGCTTTCTTT.

This clone appeared a single time. The CDR3 sequence is CATTRKLGGRSYNEQFF. The CDR3 coding sequence is TGTGCCACCACCCGTAAGCTTGGCGGGAGGTCCTACAATGAGCAGTTCTTC. The genes are TRBV15 and TRBJ2-1; 8 nucleotides match TRBD2. There are 17 residues in the CDR3. CDR1 LNHNV and CDR2 YYDKDF come from the germline V gene (reference sequence). V dropped 7 bases and J dropped 1; count of bases not matched to a gene: 12.

J is TRBJ2-3 and V is TRBV11-3, with unresolved D. Between the trimmed V and J ends, which lost 1 base and 2 bases, there was a span of 7 bases. The CDR3 loop spans 14 amino acids. Germline V gene lookup returns CDR1 SGHNT and CDR2 YENEEA. In DNA form, the CDR3 reads TGTGCCAGCAGCTTAGCTCCGGCCACAGATACGCAGTATTTT. Translating gives CASSLAPATDTQYF.

The chain joins TRBV9 to TRBJ2-3, with 9 bases lining up with TRBD1. There are 16 residues in the CDR3. Germline V gene data show CDR1 as SGDLS and CDR2 as YYNGEE. The J segment lost 6 bases and the V segment lost 0 bases, leaving 8 bases of the junction unmatched. This CDR3 is CASSVAETGGYDTQYF. The DNA for the CDR3 is TGTGCCAGCAGCGTAGCCGAGACAGGGGGTTACGATACGCAGTATTTT.